This TCR beta chain was identified in a study of T cells in Graves' hyperthyroidism and ophthalmopathy. In the study overall: Upon initial diagnosis and before any treatment, peripheral blood was collected. Study outcomes and limitations: The model anticipated ophthalmopathy a median about six months pre-onset. Ophthalmopathy was distinguished from stable hyperthyroidism by 13 V-J signatures. Most expanded thyroid clonotypes above 0.001 recurred in blood.

TCR beta CDR3 sequences were amplified from RNA transcripts. Initially, a first-round RT-PCR of the TCR CDR3 employed the HTBI primer set. TCRdb independently ran MiXCR on the multiplex PCR reads; one entry per CDR3 protein. The table lists under 400,000 distinct CDR3 sequences, 13% to 15% of them singletons. Comments on this clonotype: The antigen remains undetermined.

The CDR3 has 17 amino acids. V lost 0 bases and J 2 bases, leaving 15 bases between the germline ends. Per germline, CDR1 LNHDA and CDR2 SQIVND (reference sequence). The specimen sequenced was blood. The TCR sequence derives from a woman aged 55-70 years with Graves' ophthalmopathy. V gene TRBV19 combines with J gene TRBJ2-3, with D tentatively TRBD2 (5 bases). The chain's CDR3 is CASSIDRGLHDTDTQYF. The DNA for the CDR3 is TGTGCCAGTAGTATAGACCGCGGACTTCACGACACAGATACGCAGTATTTT. Filled out from reference TRBV19 and TRBJ2-3, the complete variable domain reads DGGITQSPKYLFRKEGQNVTLSCEQNLNHDAMYWYRQDPGQGLRLIYYSQIVNDFQKGDIAEGYSVSREKKESFPLTVTSAQKNPTAFYLCASSIDRGLHDTDTQYFGPGTRLTVL.